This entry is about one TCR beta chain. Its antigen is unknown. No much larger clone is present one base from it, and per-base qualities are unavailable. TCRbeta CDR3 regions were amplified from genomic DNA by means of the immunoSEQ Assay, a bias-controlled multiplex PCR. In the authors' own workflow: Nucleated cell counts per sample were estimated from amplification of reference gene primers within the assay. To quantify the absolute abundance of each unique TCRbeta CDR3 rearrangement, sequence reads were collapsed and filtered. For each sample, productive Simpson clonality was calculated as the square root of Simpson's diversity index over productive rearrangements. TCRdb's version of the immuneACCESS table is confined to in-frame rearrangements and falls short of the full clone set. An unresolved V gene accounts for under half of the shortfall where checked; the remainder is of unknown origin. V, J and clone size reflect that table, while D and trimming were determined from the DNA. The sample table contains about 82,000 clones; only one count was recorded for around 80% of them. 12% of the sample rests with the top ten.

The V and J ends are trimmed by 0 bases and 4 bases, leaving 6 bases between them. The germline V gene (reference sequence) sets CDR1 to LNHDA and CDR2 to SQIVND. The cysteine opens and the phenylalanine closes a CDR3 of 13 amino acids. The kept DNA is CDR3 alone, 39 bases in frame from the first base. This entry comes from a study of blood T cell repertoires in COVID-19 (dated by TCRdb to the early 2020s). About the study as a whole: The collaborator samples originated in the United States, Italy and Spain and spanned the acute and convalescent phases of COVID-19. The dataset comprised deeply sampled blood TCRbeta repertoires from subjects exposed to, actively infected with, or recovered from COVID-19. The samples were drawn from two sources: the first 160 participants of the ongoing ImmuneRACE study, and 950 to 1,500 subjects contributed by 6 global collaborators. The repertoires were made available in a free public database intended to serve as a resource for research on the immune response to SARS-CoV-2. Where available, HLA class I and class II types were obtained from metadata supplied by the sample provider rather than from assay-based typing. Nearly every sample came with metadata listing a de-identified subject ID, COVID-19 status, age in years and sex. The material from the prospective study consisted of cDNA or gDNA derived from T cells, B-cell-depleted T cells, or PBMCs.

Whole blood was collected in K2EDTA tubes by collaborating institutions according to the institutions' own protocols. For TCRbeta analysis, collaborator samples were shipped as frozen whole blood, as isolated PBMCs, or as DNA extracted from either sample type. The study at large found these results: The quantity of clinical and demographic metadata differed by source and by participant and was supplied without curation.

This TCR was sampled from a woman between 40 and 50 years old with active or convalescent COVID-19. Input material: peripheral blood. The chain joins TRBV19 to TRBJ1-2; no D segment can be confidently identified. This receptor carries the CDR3 CASSIELRYGYTF. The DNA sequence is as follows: TGTGCCAGTAGTATAGAACTGCGCTATGGCTACACCTTC.